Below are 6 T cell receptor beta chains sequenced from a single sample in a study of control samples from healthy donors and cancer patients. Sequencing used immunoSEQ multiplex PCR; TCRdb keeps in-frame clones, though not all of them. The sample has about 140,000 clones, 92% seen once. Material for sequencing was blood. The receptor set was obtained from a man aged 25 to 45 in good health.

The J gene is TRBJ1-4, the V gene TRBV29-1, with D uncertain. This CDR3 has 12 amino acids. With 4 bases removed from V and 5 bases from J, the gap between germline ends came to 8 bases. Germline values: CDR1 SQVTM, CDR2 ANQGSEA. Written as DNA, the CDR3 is TGCAGCGTTGGAGGAGGGAATGAAAAACTGTTTTTT. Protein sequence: CSVGGGNEKLFF.

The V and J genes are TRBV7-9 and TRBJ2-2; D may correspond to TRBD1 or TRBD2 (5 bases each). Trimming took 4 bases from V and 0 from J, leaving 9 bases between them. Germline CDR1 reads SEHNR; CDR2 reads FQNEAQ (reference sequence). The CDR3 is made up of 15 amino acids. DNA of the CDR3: TGTGCCAGCAGCTCCGGGACCCCGAACACCGGGGAGCTGTTTTTT. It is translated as CASSSGTPNTGELFF.

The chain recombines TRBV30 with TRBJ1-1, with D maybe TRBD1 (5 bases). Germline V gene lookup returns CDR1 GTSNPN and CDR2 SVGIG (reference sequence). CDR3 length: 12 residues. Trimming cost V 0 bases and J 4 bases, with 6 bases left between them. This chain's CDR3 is CAWSVGTTEAFF. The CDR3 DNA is TGTGCCTGGAGTGTTGGGACCACTGAAGCTTTCTTT.

CDR3 amino acids: CASRYQNYGYTF. CDR3 in DNA: TGTGCCAGCAGGTACCAAAACTATGGCTACACCTTC. The chain is built from TRBV5-6 and TRBJ1-2; D ambiguous. CDR1 SGHDT and CDR2 YYEEEE come from the germline V gene. The V end was cut by 5 bases, the J end by 2 bases, with 7 bases between. This CDR3 spans 12 amino acids.

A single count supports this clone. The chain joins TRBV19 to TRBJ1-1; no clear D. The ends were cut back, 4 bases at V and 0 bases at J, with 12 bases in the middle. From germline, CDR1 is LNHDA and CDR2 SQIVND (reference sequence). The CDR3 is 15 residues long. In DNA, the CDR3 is TGTGCCAGTAGTACGGGTTTTAATCTGAACACTGAAGCTTTCTTT. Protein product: CASSTGFNLNTEAFF.

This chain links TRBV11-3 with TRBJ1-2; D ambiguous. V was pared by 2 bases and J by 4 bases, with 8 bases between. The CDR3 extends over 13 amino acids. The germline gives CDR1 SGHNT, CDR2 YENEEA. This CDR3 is CASSLRKSYGYTF. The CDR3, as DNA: TGTGCCAGCAGCTTAAGGAAGAGCTATGGCTACACCTTC.